A single sample is the source of the 15 T cell receptor beta chains below, sequenced in a study of blood T cell repertoires in COVID-19. Using immunoSEQ multiplex PCR, the repertoire was profiled, and TCRdb retains in-frame clones only, with some absent. The profile shows under 200,000 clones, about 85% of them singletons. Sequencing was carried out using peripheral blood. Receptors originate from a woman of 80 years or more with acute or convalescent COVID-19.

This rearrangement joins TRBV4-3 to TRBJ2-2, with D possibly being TRBD1 (6 bases). Between the trimmed V and J ends, which lost 1 base and 5 bases, there was a span of 11 bases. The germline V gene has CDR1 LGHNA and CDR2 YSLEER. The CDR3 runs 15 residues. This CDR3 is CASSQGTGQTGELFF. The CDR3 DNA is TGCGCCAGCAGCCAAGGTACAGGGCAGACCGGGGAGCTGTTTTTT.

The CDR3 bases are TGTGCCAGCAGTGACTCACGGCTAGCGGATACCAATGAGCAGTTCTTC. As protein: CASSDSRLADTNEQFF. The gene calls are TRBV6-4 and TRBJ2-1; 7 bases line up with TRBD2. Per the germline V gene, CDR1 is MRHNA and CDR2 is SNTAGT. CDR3 length equals 16 residues. V shed 0 bases, J shed 6 bases, and the junction held 8 bases outside the gene matches.

This clone has just one count. DNA of the CDR3: TGTGCCAGCAGCCCTCAGGGGATATTCAATGGCTACACCTTC. This translates into CASSPQGIFNGYTF. The genes are TRBV9 and TRBJ1-2; D is possibly TRBD1 (6 bases). Trimming took 4 bases from V and 6 from J, leaving 16 bases between them. CDR3 length: 14 residues. The germline gives CDR1 SGDLS, CDR2 YYNGEE.

This clone has only a few counts. The chain is built from TRBV2 and TRBJ1-2; D is perhaps TRBD1 (6 bases). Germline CDR1 is SNHLY and CDR2 is FYNNEI. V dropped 4 bases and J dropped 7 bases, with 13 bases sitting between them. The CDR3 is 13 amino acids. The CDR3 spells CASSVRTESGYTF. Here the CDR3 DNA reads TGTGCCAGCAGTGTCCGGACAGAGTCTGGCTACACCTTC.

This clone was seen more than once but under ten times. V gene TRBV7-2 combines with J gene TRBJ2-5, with a tentative D call TRBD1 (5 bases). V lost 5 bases and J lost 0, with 10 bases in between. The CDR3 extends over 14 amino acids. CDR1 and CDR2 (germline): SGHTA, FQGNSA. CDR3 sequence: CASSRRGNQETQYF. In DNA, the CDR3 is TGTGCCAGCAGCCGTAGGGGCAACCAAGAGACCCAGTACTTC.

In DNA form, the CDR3 reads TGTGCCAGCAGCCCCAGAAGGACAGGGGAAACTGAAGCTTTCTTT. Its protein is CASSPRRTGETEAFF. The gene calls are TRBV7-2 and TRBJ1-1, with TRBD1 matching 9 bases. The CDR3 totals 15 residues. Per germline, CDR1 SGHTA and CDR2 FQGNSA. V dropped 5 bases and J dropped 5; count of bases not matched to a gene: 9. The whole variable domain, filled in from reference TRBV7-2 and TRBJ1-1, reads GAGVSQSPSNKVTEKGKDVELRCDPISGHTALYWYRQSLGQGLEFLIYFQGNSAPDKSGLPSDRFSAERTGGSVSTLTIQRTQQEDSAVYLCASSPRRTGETEAFFGQGTRLTVV.

V is TRBV29-1 and J is TRBJ2-5; 9 bases are shared with TRBD1. Germline V gene lookup returns CDR1 SQVTM and CDR2 ANQGSEA. This CDR3 comprises 13 residues. The V segment lost 3 bases and the J segment 5 bases; nucleotides outside the gene matches: 4. The CDR3: CSVEEQGAETQYF. In DNA, the CDR3 is TGCAGCGTTGAGGAACAGGGGGCTGAGACCCAGTACTTC.

V is TRBV10-3 and J is TRBJ2-7; 8 bases line up with TRBD1. Germline CDR1 reads ENHRY; CDR2 reads SYGVKD. The CDR3 contains 14 residues. V dropped 7 bases and J dropped 2; count of bases not matched to a gene: 7. The CDR3 bases are TGTGCCATCAATCCGGGACAGGCAACCTACGAGCAGTACTTC. Its translation is CAINPGQATYEQYF.

The chain links TRBV5-6 to TRBJ1-2; 11 nucleotides match TRBD1. Germline V gene sequence: CDR1 SGHDT, CDR2 YYEEEE. V lost 2 bases and J lost 7; bases outside the gene matches: 16. CDR3 length equals 18 residues. The DNA for the CDR3 is TGTGCCAGCAGCTTTCGCCTCCTACAGCGCGGGACAGGGGGTGGCTACACCTTC. Its translation: CASSFRLLQRGTGGGYTF.

This chain uses TRBV6-6 with TRBJ2-4; TRBD2 matches 7 bases. The CDR3 has 14 amino acids. J was trimmed by 8 bases and V by 6 bases; bases with no gene match: 10. CDR1 is MNHNY and CDR2 is SVGAGI in the germline V gene (reference sequence). CDR3 DNA sequence: TGTGCCAGCAGCCTCGTTGCGGGAGTAGACATTCAGTACTTC. Its translation is CASSLVAGVDIQYF.

The chain employs TRBV5-1 and TRBJ1-3; 9 nucleotides agree with TRBD1. Germline assignment: CDR1 SGHRS and CDR2 YFSETQ. The junction had 4 bases not matched to a gene; V was cut back by 7 bases and J by 2 bases. This CDR3 has 14 amino acids. CDR3 DNA: TGCGCCAGCTCTGGGACAGGGACTGGAAACACCATATATTTT. It specifies CASSGTGTGNTIYF.

Points on this clone: Other DNA sequences in this specimen translate into the identical CDR3. CDR3 coding DNA: TGCGCCAGCAGCTTGGGTGGGGGGAATCAGCCCCAGCATTTT. This encodes CASSLGGGNQPQHF. The chain employs TRBV5-1 and TRBJ1-5; a weak D match, TRBD1 (5 bases). The CDR3 is 14 residues long. The V and J ends lost 0 bases and 4 bases respectively, with 8 bases between them. The germline CDR1 and CDR2 sequences are SGHRS and YFSETQ.

This chain joins TRBV6-2 or TRBV6-3 and TRBJ2-1, with 9 bases that match TRBD2. V shed 2 bases and J 0 bases; nucleotides not matched to a gene: 8. Germline values: CDR1 MNHEY, CDR2 SVGEGT. CDR3 size: 18 residues. The DNA of the CDR3 is TGTGCCAGCAGTTACCCCGACGTAGCGGGGGCCTCCTACAATGAGCAGTTCTTC. Its translation: CASSYPDVAGASYNEQFF.

This clone was seen a handful of times. The chain recombines TRBV7-2 with TRBJ1-5; tentatively, D is TRBD1 (6 bases). The CDR3 length is 14 residues. Germline V gives CDR1 SGHTA, CDR2 FQGNSA. Trimming removed 5 bases from V and 4 bases from J, with 12 bases in between. The CDR3 spells CASSPPQGNQPQHF. CDR3 DNA sequence: TGTGCCAGCAGCCCACCCCAGGGGAATCAGCCCCAGCATTTT.

V gene TRBV5-6 combines with J gene TRBJ1-2, with 7 bases identical to TRBD1. CDR1 is SGHDT, CDR2 YYEEEE, per germline. Trimming took 2 bases from V and 7 from J; bases not matched to a gene: 14. The CDR3 spans 16 residues. The CDR3 DNA sequence: TGTGCCAGCAGCTTTCGCGGGACAGTTCTAACCGGTGGCTACACCTTC. Amino acid sequence: CASSFRGTVLTGGYTF.